One sample yielded the 28 T cell receptor beta chains listed below, sequenced in a study of T-cell reconstitution after alpha-beta-depleted transplantation in children. It was with unique molecular identifiers that the TCRbeta library was prepared. Each CDR3 protein is one row after TCRdb ran MiXCR on the PCR reads. The data hold 670,000 or so distinct CDR3 sequences, with around 13% observed a single time. The material was PBMCs, obtained before TCRalphabeta/CD19-depleted stem cell transplant. These receptors originate from a girl aged 2-10 years with congenital amegakaryocytic thrombocytopenia, due to receive a stem cell transplant.

In its sample, this clonotype was seen a few times. The rearrangement joins TRBV5-6 to TRBJ2-7; no reliable D call. Germline loops: CDR1 SGHDT, CDR2 YYEEEE. This CDR3 contains 14 residues. The V gene lost 4 bases and the J gene lost 3 bases, with 14 bases spanning the gap. In DNA, the CDR3 is TGTGCCAGCAGCAATGGCTGGGGTTTCTACGAGCAGTACTTC. Its protein is CASSNGWGFYEQYF.

In its sample, this clonotype was seen a few times. The rearrangement links TRBV5-1 to TRBJ2-1; no definite D call. This CDR3 is built from 15 residues. Germline CDR1 SGHRS, CDR2 YFSETQ. V was clipped by 1 base and J by 6 bases, with 14 bases between them. The CDR3 sequence is CASSLFTGRSNEQFF. The CDR3 DNA is TGCGCCAGCAGCTTGTTTACGGGCCGGTCCAATGAGCAGTTCTTC. Using reference TRBV5-1 and TRBJ2-1 for the parts outside the CDR3, the full variable domain is KAGVTQTPRYLIKTRGQQVTLSCSPISGHRSVSWYQQTPGQGLQFLFEYFSETQRNKGNFPGRFSGRQFSNSRSEMNVSTLELGDSALYLCASSLFTGRSNEQFFGPGTRLTVL.

V gene TRBV4-1 combines with J gene TRBJ2-7; D might be TRBD1 (5 bases). The V and J ends lost 0 bases and 2 bases respectively, with 11 bases between them. Germline V gives CDR1 MGHRA, CDR2 YSYEKL. The CDR3 length is 15 residues. CDR3 region: CASSQDTQGPYEQYF. Written as DNA, the CDR3 is TGCGCCAGCAGCCAAGATACCCAGGGCCCCTACGAGCAGTACTTC.

This clonotype was seen ten or more times. The genes are TRBV20-1 and TRBJ2-3, with D tentatively TRBD1 (6 bases). V lost 3 bases to trimming and J lost 0 bases, with 10 bases between them. Germline lookup yields CDR1 DFQATT and CDR2 SNEGSKA (reference sequence). The CDR3 consists of 14 residues. The CDR3 spells CSASAGTSTDTQYF. CDR3 coding DNA: TGCAGTGCTAGCGCCGGGACAAGCACAGATACGCAGTATTTT.

This clonotype was recorded at least ten times. V usage is TRBV5-5 and J usage is TRBJ1-1, with D unclear. CDR3 length: 13 amino acids. Germline values: CDR1 SGHKS, CDR2 YYEKEE (reference sequence). The V gene lost 2 bases and the J gene lost 11 bases, with 16 bases spanning the gap. CDR3 amino acids: CASSFYDGEVAFF. The DNA for the CDR3 is TGTGCCAGCAGCTTTTACGACGGAGAGGTGGCTTTCTTT. Using reference TRBV5-5 and TRBJ1-1 for the parts outside the CDR3, the full variable domain is DAGVTQSPTHLIKTRGQQVTLRCSPISGHKSVSWYQQVLGQGPQFIFQYYEKEERGRGNFPDRFSARQFPNYSSELNVNALLLGDSALYLCASSFYDGEVAFFGQGTRLTVV.

On this clonotype: One end of the junction varies from germline; a read error may be responsible. The chain has TRBV12-3 or TRBV12-4 and TRBJ2-3; 7 bases align to TRBD1. The CDR3 covers 15 residues. CDR3 DNA: TGTGTCAGCAGGTCAATACAGGGGCCAACAGATACGCAGTATTTT. Translated: CVSRSIQGPTDTQYF.

This clonotype showed up just a few times. The chain uses TRBV28 and TRBJ2-5; 7 bases fit TRBD2. CDR3 length: 14 amino acids. CDR1 MDHEN and CDR2 SYDVKM come from the germline V gene. Trimming cost V 8 bases and J 6 bases; bases outside gene matches: 12. In DNA form, the CDR3 reads TGTGCCAGCTACCCGAGACTAGCAATCCAGACCCAGTACTTC. Protein product: CASYPRLAIQTQYF.

This clonotype was observed many times. The V and J genes are TRBV12-3 or TRBV12-4 and TRBJ2-7, with a possible D match to TRBD1 (5 bases). The CDR3 totals 12 residues. V was trimmed by 5 bases and J by 11 bases, leaving 16 bases between them. CDR3 in amino acids: CASSPLQGKEYF. CDR3 sequence (DNA): TGTGCCAGCAGTCCACTTCAGGGAAAAGAGTACTTC.

This clonotype was found many times. The chain joins TRBV27 to TRBJ2-7; 7 positions agree with TRBD1. Germline loops: CDR1 MNHEY, CDR2 SMNVEV (reference sequence). The CDR3 is 16 amino acids. Trimming at V came to 0 bases and at J to 4 bases, leaving 9 bases not matched to a gene. The CDR3 loop reads CASSLSLAGTVYEQYF. The CDR3 region has the DNA TGTGCCAGCAGTTTATCGCTGGCAGGGACAGTGTACGAGCAGTACTTC.

V is TRBV15 and J is TRBJ1-3; TRBD1 is a possible D gene (6 bases). Between the trimmed V and J ends, which lost 0 bases and 7 bases, there was a span of 10 bases. The CDR3 contains 14 residues. From germline, CDR1 is LNHNV and CDR2 YYDKDF (reference sequence). The CDR3 sequence is CATSRDRGGNTIYF. For the CDR3, the DNA is TGTGCCACCAGCAGAGATCGAGGGGGGAACACCATATATTTT.

The sample holds a few counts of this clonotype. This chain connects TRBV12-3 or TRBV12-4 to TRBJ2-1; 7 bases fit TRBD2. With V trimmed by 5 bases and J by 3 bases, 7 bases remained unmatched. The CDR3 length is 15 residues. Here the CDR3 DNA reads TGTGCCAGCAGTCGTGGGAGGGGATACTACAATGAGCAGTTCTTC. It encodes CASSRGRGYYNEQFF.

V gene TRBV10-3 combines with J gene TRBJ2-2, with a tentative D call TRBD1 (6 bases). The CDR3 is made up of 16 amino acids. Germline values: CDR1 ENHRY, CDR2 SYGVKD. V was pared by 2 bases and J by 7 bases, with 17 bases between. For the CDR3, the DNA is TGTGCCATCAGTGAGCATTCGACGACAGGTATCGGGGAGCTGTTTTTT. Translated, it gives CAISEHSTTGIGELFF.

This clonotype appeared a few times. The J gene is TRBJ2-5, the V gene TRBV29-1, with D perhaps TRBD1 (5 bases). V was shortened by 2 bases and J by 5 bases, with 9 bases between the two germline ends. Per germline, CDR1 SQVTM and CDR2 ANQGSEA. The CDR3 extends over 12 amino acids. CDR3 coding DNA: TGCAGCGTTGAACTCTCAGGGGAGACCCAGTACTTC. Amino acids: CSVELSGETQYF.

This clonotype has just a few counts. V usage is TRBV7-9 and J usage is TRBJ2-1, with 9 nucleotides matching TRBD2. Germline trimming cut 5 bases from V and 6 bases from J; bases unmatched to any gene: 11. Germline-derived CDR1 and CDR2 are SEHNR and FQNEAQ (reference sequence). This CDR3 is 16 amino acids long. The CDR3 region has the DNA TGTGCCAGCAGCACCTCTAGCGGGACTCGAGCCAATGAGCAGTTCTTC. Protein sequence: CASSTSSGTRANEQFF.

J is TRBJ2-1 and V is TRBV6-5, with 13 bases fitting TRBD2. J gave up 10 bases and V 2 bases, and 5 bases lay outside the gene matches. Germline V gene lookup returns CDR1 MNHEY and CDR2 SVGAGI. The CDR3 runs to 15 residues. CDR3 sequence (DNA): TGTGCCAGCAGTTACGATACTAGCGGGAGGGGCGAGCAGTTCTTC. Translation gives CASSYDTSGRGEQFF.

J is TRBJ1-2 and V is TRBV15; D gene unclear. Germline CDR1 reads LNHNV; CDR2 reads YYDKDF (reference sequence). V was shortened by 0 bases and J by 8 bases, with 19 bases between the two germline ends. CDR3 length: 16 residues. CDR3 sequence (DNA): TGTGCCACCAGCAGAGATAAAGGCAGCCCCTCTGGGGGCTACACCTTC. Protein product: CATSRDKGSPSGGYTF.

This clonotype has only a few counts. The gene calls are TRBV20-1 and TRBJ1-2; a possible D gene is TRBD1 (5 bases). The CDR3 consists of 13 residues. Per germline, CDR1 DFQATT and CDR2 SNEGSKA (reference sequence). Trimming shortened V by 6 bases and J by 3 bases, and 14 bases separated the two germline ends. Here the CDR3 reads CSASSDTDYGYTF. The CDR3 DNA sequence: TGCAGTGCCAGTTCGGACACCGACTATGGCTACACCTTC.

The rearrangement links TRBV20-1 to TRBJ2-3; D is perhaps TRBD1 or TRBD2 (5 bases each). The CDR3 length is 13 residues. The germline gives CDR1 DFQATT, CDR2 SNEGSKA (reference sequence). The ends were cut back, 3 bases at V and 4 bases at J, with 11 bases in the middle. CDR3 protein: CSARVRDPDTQYF. For the CDR3, the DNA is TGCAGTGCTAGGGTCAGGGACCCAGATACGCAGTATTTT.

CDR3 loop: CASSARTGRVDYNEQFF. DNA of the CDR3: TGCGCCAGCAGCGCCCGGACAGGTCGGGTGGACTACAATGAGCAGTTCTTC. The chain couples TRBV5-1 to TRBJ2-1, with TRBD1 identical over 7 bases. Trimming removed 4 bases from V and 3 bases from J; junction bases left unmatched: 13. Germline lookup yields CDR1 SGHRS and CDR2 YFSETQ. CDR3 size: 17 residues.

This chain connects TRBV7-6 to TRBJ2-2; perhaps TRBD2 as D (6 bases). The V gene lost 4 bases and the J gene lost 6 bases, with 9 bases spanning the gap. CDR1 and CDR2 from the germline V gene are SGHVS and FNYEAQ. CDR3 length equals 13 residues. The CDR3 nucleotides are TGTGCCAGCAGCTCAGGGACTCCCGGGGAGCTGTTTTTT. As protein: CASSSGTPGELFF.

This clonotype was seen ten or more times. This chain connects TRBV29-1 to TRBJ2-2; D is possibly TRBD1 (5 bases). Germline loops: CDR1 SQVTM, CDR2 ANQGSEA. The CDR3 extends over 12 amino acids. Trimming left V 5 bases short and J 7 bases short, with 11 bases between. DNA for the CDR3: TGCAGCGTTCCCAGGGTAGGCGGGGAGCTGTTTTTT. Encoded protein: CSVPRVGGELFF.

This clonotype has a count of ten or more. CDR3 DNA: TGCGCCAGCGTCCTACGACAGGCGCCCAATGAGCAGTTCTTC. Its protein is CASVLRQAPNEQFF. The chain joins TRBV5-1 to TRBJ2-1, with D perhaps TRBD1 (6 bases). The CDR3 has 14 amino acids. In germline, CDR1 is SGHRS, CDR2 YFSETQ. V was trimmed by 7 bases and J by 6 bases, leaving 17 bases between them.

This sequence joins TRBV20-1 and TRBJ2-3; the D gene could be TRBD1 or TRBD2 (5 bases each). Germline-derived CDR1 and CDR2 are DFQATT and SNEGSKA (reference sequence). The CDR3 totals 14 residues. CDR3 protein: CTARGASSTDTQYF. Here the CDR3 DNA reads TGCACCGCCAGAGGGGCGTCTAGCACAGATACGCAGTATTTT.

The chain has TRBV5-6 and TRBJ2-7, with unresolved D. V was clipped by 4 bases and J by 4 bases, with 9 bases between them. The germline CDR1 and CDR2 sequences are SGHDT and YYEEEE. CDR3 length: 12 amino acids. The DNA of the CDR3 is TGTGCCAGCAGCCACTCATGGTACGAGCAGTACTTC. Translation gives CASSHSWYEQYF.

This clonotype turned up a few times. The chain has TRBV14 and TRBJ2-3; maybe TRBD2 (6 bases). Trimming removed 0 bases at V and 6 bases at J, with 13 bases between. The V gene's germline CDR1 is SGHDN and CDR2 FVKESK. The CDR3 contains 15 residues. The DNA for the CDR3 is TGTGCCAGCAGCCAAGAGGTCGGGAGTTGGGATACGCAGTATTTT. It yields the protein CASSQEVGSWDTQYF.

The rearrangement links TRBV23-1 to TRBJ2-7, with D perhaps TRBD2 (6 bases). TRBV23-1 is recorded as an ORF, its role being uncertain. Trimming shortened V by 4 bases and J by 3 bases, and 16 bases separated the two germline ends. The CDR3 runs 15 residues. The CDR3 region has the DNA TGCGCCAGCAGTCTCCAAAACGGGGGAAACTACGAGCAGTACTTC. Its protein product is CASSLQNGGNYEQYF.

This clonotype has ten or more counts. The rearrangement joins TRBV5-1 to TRBJ2-3; the D gene is possibly TRBD2 (5 bases). Trimming removed 6 bases from V and 6 bases from J, with 17 bases in between. Germline CDR1 SGHRS, CDR2 YFSETQ. This CDR3 comprises 14 residues. The CDR3 region has the DNA TGCGCCAGCACAGGACTCGGTGCATCTGATACGCAGTATTTT. It encodes CASTGLGASDTQYF.

On this clonotype: A far larger clone is just one base off, so this is likely a read error. V usage is TRBV5-1 and J usage is TRBJ2-5; no definite D call. The CDR3 runs 13 residues. Trimming took 0 bases from V and 5 from J, leaving 8 bases between them. Germline values: CDR1 SGHRS, CDR2 YFSETQ. CDR3 in amino acids: CASSLGLHETQYF. CDR3 nucleotide sequence: TGCGCCAGCAGCTTGGGACTGCATGAGACCCAGTACTTC.